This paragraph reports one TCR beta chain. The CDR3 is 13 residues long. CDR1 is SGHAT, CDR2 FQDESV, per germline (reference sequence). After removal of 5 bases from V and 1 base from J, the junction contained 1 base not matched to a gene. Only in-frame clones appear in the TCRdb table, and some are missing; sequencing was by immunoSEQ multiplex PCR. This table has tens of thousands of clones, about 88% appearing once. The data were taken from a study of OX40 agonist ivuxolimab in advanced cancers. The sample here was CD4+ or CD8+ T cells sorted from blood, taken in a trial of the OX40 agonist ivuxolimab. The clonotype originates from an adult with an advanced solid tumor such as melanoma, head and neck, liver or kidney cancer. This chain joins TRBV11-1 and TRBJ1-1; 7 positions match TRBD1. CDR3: CASSRTGNTEAFF. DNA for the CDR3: TGTGCCAGCAGCCGGACAGGGAACACTGAAGCTTTCTTT.